The source of this T cell receptor (beta chain) is a study of blood T cell repertoires in COVID-19. Study context: Italy, Spain and the United States were the sources of the convalescent and acute COVID-19 samples.

In the authors' methods: Nucleated cell counts were estimated from reference gene primer amplification. Measured with immunoSEQ multiplex PCR; TCRdb has only the in-frame clones, and not every one. V, J and clone size reflect that table, while D and trimming were determined from the DNA. The table lists about 230,000 clones, 70% to 90% of them singletons, with around 5.5% in the top ten. The germline gives CDR1 LGHNA, CDR2 YSLEER. Trimming at V came to 0 bases and at J to 5 bases, leaving 15 bases not matched to a gene. The CDR3 contains 21 residues. The sample consisted of peripheral blood. This chain links TRBV4-3 with TRBJ2-2; 13 bases line up with TRBD2. The sequence was collected from a man aged 50-59 years with COVID-19, enrolled during active disease. The chain's CDR3 is CASSQDRRGLAGEGWTGELFF. The CDR3 DNA reads as TGCGCCAGCAGCCAAGACCGCCGCGGACTAGCGGGGGAGGGTTGGACCGGGGAGCTGTTTTTT.